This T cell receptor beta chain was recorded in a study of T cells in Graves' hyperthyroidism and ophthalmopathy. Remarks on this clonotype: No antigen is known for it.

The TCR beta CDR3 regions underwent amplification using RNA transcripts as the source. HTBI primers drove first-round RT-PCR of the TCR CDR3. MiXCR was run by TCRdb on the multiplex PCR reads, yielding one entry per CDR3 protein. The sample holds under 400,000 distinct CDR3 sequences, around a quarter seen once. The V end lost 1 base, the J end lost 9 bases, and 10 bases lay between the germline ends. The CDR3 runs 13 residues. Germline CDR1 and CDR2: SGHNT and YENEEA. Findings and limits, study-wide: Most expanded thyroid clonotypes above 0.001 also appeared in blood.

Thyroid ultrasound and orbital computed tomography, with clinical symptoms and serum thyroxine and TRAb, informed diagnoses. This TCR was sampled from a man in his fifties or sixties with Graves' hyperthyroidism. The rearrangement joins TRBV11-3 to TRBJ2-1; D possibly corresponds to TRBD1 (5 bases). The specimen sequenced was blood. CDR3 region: CASSLGRDSEQFF. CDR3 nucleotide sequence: TGTGCCAGCAGCTTAGGCAGGGATAGTGAGCAGTTCTTC. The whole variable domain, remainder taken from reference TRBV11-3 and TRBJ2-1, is EAGVVQSPRYKIIEKKQPVAFWCNPISGHNTLYWYLQNLGQGPELLIRYENEEAVDDSQLPKDRFSAERLKGVDSTLKIQPAELGDSAVYLCASSLGRDSEQFFGPGTRLTVL.